This record looks at one T cell receptor beta chain sequence and its context. The sample is drawn from a study of blood T cells in healthy people across ages. The V gene lost 0 bases and the J gene lost 1 base, with 11 bases spanning the gap. The V gene's germline CDR1 is SGHRS and CDR2 YFSETQ. The CDR3 loop spans 15 amino acids. The authors ran a second PCR of about 6 to 11 cycles using a sample-barcoded 5' primer and a J-beta primer mix. TCRdb reanalysed the 5' RACE reads using MiXCR and keeps one entry per CDR3 protein. The profile shows some 760,000 distinct CDR3 sequences, around 25% of them singletons. These data were likewise used in another study, on T cells of mothers and their children. This second study says: Three healthy Caucasian mothers and their six children were the donors. Over 8.5 million TCR beta CDR3 reads were obtained from each mother, and some 3.2 million from each child.

The chain combines TRBV5-1 with TRBJ2-7, with D tentatively TRBD2 (5 bases). The material sequenced was blood. This TCR derives from a boy between 10 and 17 years old in good health. Written as DNA, the CDR3 is TGCGCCAGCAGCTTGGTAGCGACACCATCCTACGAGCAGTACTTC. Protein: CASSLVATPSYEQYF. Drawing the rest from reference TRBV5-1 and TRBJ2-7, the complete variable domain is KAGVTQTPRYLIKTRGQQVTLSCSPISGHRSVSWYQQTPGQGLQFLFEYFSETQRNKGNFPGRFSGRQFSNSRSEMNVSTLELGDSALYLCASSLVATPSYEQYFGPGTRLTVT.